Listed here are 25 T cell receptor beta chains from one sample, sequenced in a study of blood T cells in healthy people across ages. Primed by a sample-barcoded 5' primer and a J-beta primer mix, a second PCR proceeded for roughly 7 to 11 cycles. TCRdb re-called the 5' RACE reads through MiXCR, storing one row per CDR3 protein. The sample consists of fewer than 1,000,000 distinct CDR3 sequences, under 55% of them appearing once. Sequenced sample: blood. The receptor source for this set is a man aged 55-75 years in good health.

This clonotype has only a few counts. The gene calls are TRBV28 and TRBJ1-2; TRBD1 matches at 7 bases. Germline V gives CDR1 MDHEN, CDR2 SYDVKM. V dropped 5 bases and J dropped 4; count of bases not matched to a gene: 7. CDR3 length: 14 residues. CDR3 amino acids: CASSITGALYGYTF. CDR3 sequence (DNA): TGTGCCAGCAGTATTACAGGGGCCCTCTATGGCTACACCTTC.

The chain has TRBV7-2 and TRBJ1-4; TRBD1 might be the D (6 bases). The CDR3 has 14 residues. Trimming pared 2 bases from V and 5 bases from J, leaving 9 bases between. Germline V gives CDR1 SGHTA, CDR2 FQGNSA. CDR3 amino acids: CASSLNGGNEKLFF. The CDR3, as DNA: TGTGCCAGCAGCTTAAATGGGGGCAATGAAAAACTGTTTTTT.

On this clonotype: Given a much more abundant clone one base away, this may be a read error. The chain employs TRBV4-1 and TRBJ2-4; maybe TRBD2 (6 bases). The CDR3 has 17 residues. The ends were cut back, 0 bases at V and 2 bases at J, with 14 bases in the middle. Looked up from germline, CDR1 is MGHRA and CDR2 is YSYEKL. CDR3 region: CASSQDWDSGSKNIQYF. In DNA, the CDR3 is TGCGCCAGCAGCCAAGATTGGGACTCGGGATCCAAAAACATTCAGTACTTC.

The chain couples TRBV7-2 to TRBJ2-3; 8 nucleotides align to TRBD2. Trimming at V came to 5 bases and at J to 5 bases, leaving 12 bases not matched to a gene. The CDR3 consists of 16 residues. Germline assignment: CDR1 SGHTA and CDR2 FQGNSA. The CDR3 reads CASSPSGTRGGDTQYF. CDR3 bases: TGTGCCAGCAGCCCAAGCGGGACTAGGGGGGGAGATACGCAGTATTTT.

As regards this clonotype: The junction shows a germline mismatch at one end, possibly a read error. The rearrangement joins TRBV20-1 to TRBJ2-3; TRBD2 matches 12 bases. The length of the CDR3 is 19 residues. CDR1 is DFQATT, CDR2 SNEGSKA, per germline (reference sequence). The CDR3 spells CSARSRGLAGPLGTDTRYF. The CDR3 DNA is TGCAGTGCTAGAAGTAGAGGACTAGCGGGGCCCTTGGGCACAGATACGCGGTATTTT.

The chain is built from TRBV6-6 and TRBJ2-4; TRBD2 agrees at 9 bases. The CDR3 has 15 residues. With 2 bases clipped from V and 13 bases from J, the junction kept 12 bases outside the gene matches. CDR1 and CDR2 from the germline V gene are MNHNY and SVGAGI (reference sequence). The CDR3 coding sequence is TGTGCCAGCAGTTACGGTCCGGTTAGCGGGGGCCAGCAGTACTTC. Protein: CASSYGPVSGGQQYF.

The table lists this clonotype with a few counts. The rearrangement uses TRBV10-3 and TRBJ2-7, with D tentatively TRBD1 (5 bases). In germline, CDR1 is ENHRY, CDR2 SYGVKD. V lost 3 bases and J lost 7, with 10 bases in between. The CDR3 is 12 amino acids. CDR3 amino acids: CAISDRAREQYF. DNA of the CDR3: TGTGCCATCAGTGACAGGGCGCGGGAGCAGTACTTC.

The genes are TRBV6-5 and TRBJ2-1, with unresolved D. This CDR3 region has 9 residues. The V and J ends lost 11 bases and 9 bases respectively, with 8 bases between them. CDR1 and CDR2 from the germline V gene are MNHEY and SVGAGI. The CDR3 loop reads CAGVGEQFF. Here the CDR3 DNA reads TGTGCCGGAGTAGGTGAGCAGTTCTTC.

This clonotype came up a few times. The chain is built from TRBV5-1 and TRBJ1-1, with unresolved D. The CDR3 is 14 amino acids. The germline CDR1 and CDR2 sequences are SGHRS and YFSETQ. Trimming took off 5 bases at V and 2 bases at J, with 13 bases between the two ends. The CDR3 DNA follows: TGCGCCAGCAGTTCTACAGAAATCAACACTGAAGCTTTCTTT. Protein sequence: CASSSTEINTEAFF.

A note on this clonotype: A junction end diverges from the germline sequence, so it may reflect a read error. This chain joins TRBV4-3 and TRBJ1-4; the D gene is possibly TRBD1 (6 bases). Germline CDR1 is LGHNA and CDR2 is YSLEER. The CDR3 has 17 residues. CDR3 loop: CAGSQDGPGGPNEKLFF. The CDR3 coding sequence is TGCGCCGGCAGCCAAGACGGCCCCGGGGGCCCTAATGAAAAACTGTTTTTT.

Note on this clonotype: A clone one base away is much larger, so this may be a read error. V gene TRBV29-1 combines with J gene TRBJ1-1; perhaps TRBD1 as D (5 bases). V was pared by 8 bases and J by 2 bases, with 15 bases between. CDR1 SQVTM and CDR2 ANQGSEA come from the germline V gene. The CDR3 contains 13 residues. The CDR3 reads CSMHRGVNTEAFF. The CDR3 region has the DNA TGCAGCATGCATCGGGGGGTCAACACTGAAGCTTTCTTT. The full variable domain, with the rest looked up from reference TRBV29-1 and TRBJ1-1, is SAVISQKPSRDICQRGTSLTIQCQVDSQVTMMFWYRQQPGQSLTLIATANQGSEATYESGFVIDKFPISRPNLTFSTLTVSNMSPEDSSIYLCSMHRGVNTEAFFGQGTRLTVV.

This chain links TRBV12-3 or TRBV12-4 with TRBJ1-1, with D perhaps matching TRBD1 (5 bases). The CDR3 has 14 amino acids. V was clipped by 7 bases and J by 4 bases, with 16 bases between them. The CDR3 reads CASTSRGDGTEAFF. The CDR3 DNA is TGTGCCAGCACTTCTCGTGGGGACGGCACTGAAGCTTTCTTT.

V usage is TRBV9 and J usage is TRBJ2-7; a possible D gene is TRBD1 (5 bases). The germline V gene encodes CDR1 SGDLS and CDR2 YYNGEE. The CDR3 has 13 residues. The V end was cut by 0 bases, the J end by 6 bases, with 10 bases between. CDR3 loop: CASSVGGSPEQYF. The CDR3, as DNA: TGTGCCAGCAGCGTAGGGGGCTCCCCCGAGCAGTACTTC.

The chain couples TRBV4-3 to TRBJ2-1, with D possibly TRBD2 on 6 matching bases. The V end lost 0 bases, the J end lost 2 bases, and 17 bases lay between the germline ends. The CDR3 is made up of 18 amino acids. Germline-derived CDR1 and CDR2 are LGHNA and YSLEER. CDR3 amino acids: CASSQEGLQGEAYNEQFF. CDR3 DNA: TGCGCCAGCAGCCAAGAGGGACTTCAGGGTGAGGCCTACAATGAGCAGTTCTTC.

This chain links TRBV24-1 with TRBJ2-3; 10 positions match TRBD2. Germline values: CDR1 KGHDR, CDR2 SFDVKD. The CDR3 spans 15 residues. V shed 6 bases, J shed 4 bases, and the junction held 6 bases outside the gene matches. The CDR3 region has the DNA TGTGCCACCAGTTTTACTAGCGGGGCTGCAGATACGCAGTATTTT. It codes for CATSFTSGAADTQYF.

The J gene is TRBJ2-7, the V gene TRBV29-1; possible D gene TRBD1, 6 bases. With 7 bases removed from V and 4 bases from J, the gap between germline ends came to 23 bases. The CDR3 has 15 residues. Germline V gene sequence: CDR1 SQVTM, CDR2 ANQGSEA. CDR3 nucleotides: TGCAGCGCTAAACAGGGTCTAGGTGGCCAGTACGAGCAGTACTTC. It yields the protein CSAKQGLGGQYEQYF.

The V call is TRBV3-1, the J call TRBJ2-1; D call uncertain. CDR3 length: 17 residues. In germline, CDR1 is LGHDT, CDR2 YNNKEL (reference sequence). The ends were cut back, 1 base at V and 5 bases at J, with 18 bases in the middle. CDR3 sequence reads: CASSQVRVVLTDNEQFF. DNA for the CDR3: TGTGCCAGCAGCCAAGTAAGGGTCGTCTTAACGGACAATGAGCAGTTCTTC.

About this clonotype itself: A much larger clone lies a single base off, so this may be a read error. The V and J genes are TRBV20-1 and TRBJ2-1; 8 nucleotides match TRBD2. The J call may be in error: the DNA end matches TRBJ2-7 better. CDR1 is DFQATT, CDR2 SNEGSKA, per germline (reference sequence). This CDR3 is 17 amino acids long. The CDR3: CSARPLVGSGNYNEQYF. CDR3 nucleotide sequence: TGCAGTGCTAGGCCCCTCGTCGGTAGCGGGAACTACAATGAGCAGTACTTC.

This clonotype was detected a few times. The rearrangement links TRBV29-1 to TRBJ2-3; 8 bases map to TRBD2. With V trimmed by 6 bases and J by 4 bases, 12 bases remained unmatched. CDR3 length: 15 amino acids. In germline, CDR1 is SQVTM, CDR2 ANQGSEA. The CDR3 nucleotides are TGCAGCGTAGAGACCGGGACTAGTAAATCAGATACGCAGTATTTT. Amino acid sequence: CSVETGTSKSDTQYF.

The V call is TRBV4-3, the J call TRBJ1-2; perhaps TRBD1 as D (5 bases). Germline assignment: CDR1 LGHNA and CDR2 YSLEER. This CDR3 has 14 residues. The V and J ends lost 4 bases and 3 bases respectively, with 12 bases between them. CDR3 coding DNA: TGCGCCAGCAGCCCAACAGGTCCTTACTATGGCTACACCTTC. As protein: CASSPTGPYYGYTF.

This sequence joins TRBV7-2 and TRBJ2-4; D not certain. This CDR3 is built from 13 residues. The germline V gene encodes CDR1 SGHTA and CDR2 FQGNSA. Trimming stripped 2 bases from V and 5 bases from J, with 7 bases between. Here the CDR3 reads CASSLYSQNIQYF. The CDR3 region has the DNA TGTGCCAGCAGCTTATACTCGCAAAACATTCAGTACTTC.

The V call is TRBV25-1, the J call TRBJ2-2, with D maybe TRBD2 (6 bases). Per germline, CDR1 MGHDK and CDR2 SYGVNS. This CDR3 region has 17 residues. V was shortened by 6 bases and J by 3 bases, with 20 bases between the two germline ends. The CDR3 loop reads CASSPPGVAGHTGELFF. DNA of the CDR3: TGTGCCAGCAGCCCTCCGGGGGTAGCAGGCCACACCGGGGAGCTGTTTTTT.

J is TRBJ2-3 and V is TRBV12-3 or TRBV12-4; D perhaps matches TRBD2 (6 bases). The CDR3 loop spans 14 amino acids. Trimming shortened V by 8 bases and J by 1 base, and 13 bases separated the two germline ends. The CDR3 is CASLQGGGTDTQYF. The DNA of the CDR3 is TGTGCCAGCCTTCAAGGCGGGGGCACAGATACGCAGTATTTT.

This clonotype was detected ten times or more. The gene calls are TRBV5-1 and TRBJ1-2; a weak D match, TRBD1 (6 bases). Germline assignment: CDR1 SGHRS and CDR2 YFSETQ. Deletions cut 0 bases from V and 6 bases from J, with 6 bases between. The CDR3 sequence is 12 residues long. The CDR3 here is CASSLAGDGYTF. CDR3 nucleotides: TGCGCCAGCAGCTTGGCAGGGGATGGCTACACCTTC.

The chain joins TRBV9 to TRBJ2-3; D is ambiguous. The V end lost 0 bases, the J end lost 3 bases, and 8 bases lay between the germline ends. The CDR3 totals 14 residues. Germline CDR1 reads SGDLS; CDR2 reads YYNGEE. CDR3 amino acids: CASSVDANTDTQYF. The CDR3 bases are TGTGCCAGCAGCGTAGATGCCAATACAGATACGCAGTATTTT.